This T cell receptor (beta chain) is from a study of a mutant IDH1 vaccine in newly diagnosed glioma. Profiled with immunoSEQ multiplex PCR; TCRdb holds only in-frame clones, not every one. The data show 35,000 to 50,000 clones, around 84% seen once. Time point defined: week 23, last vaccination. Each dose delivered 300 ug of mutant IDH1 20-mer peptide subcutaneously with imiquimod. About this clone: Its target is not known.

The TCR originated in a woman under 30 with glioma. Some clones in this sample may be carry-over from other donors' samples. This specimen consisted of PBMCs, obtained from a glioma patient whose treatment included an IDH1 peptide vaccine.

CDR3 region: CASSLSGDTQYF. CDR3 nucleotides: TGCGCCAGCAGCCTCTCCGGAGATACGCAGTATTTT. The V call is TRBV5-1, the J call TRBJ2-3; unclear D gene. V was pared by 4 bases and J by 5 bases, with 8 bases between. The CDR3 extends over 12 amino acids. Looked up from germline, CDR1 is SGHRS and CDR2 is YFSETQ.